The 29 T cell receptor beta chains given below trace back to one sample, sequenced in a study of cytomegalovirus exposure and HLA in healthy donors. The primer mix had 60 Vbeta and 13 Jbeta primers. Sequenced by immunoSEQ multiplex PCR; TCRdb stores in-frame clones only, minus some. The sample has some 100,000 clones, about 79% seen once. Material for sequencing was PBMCs. The receptors here all came from a female donor in good health and CMV-seropositive.

V and J are TRBV5-1 and TRBJ2-5; 11 bases are shared with TRBD1. The J call may not be correct, given that the DNA end is closer to TRBJ2-7. This CDR3 spans 15 amino acids. Germline CDR1 reads SGHRS; CDR2 reads YFSETQ. The DNA for the CDR3 is TGCGCCAGCAGCTTTGGGGACAGGGGGGCCTACGAGCAGTACTTC. Its protein product is CASSFGDRGAYEQYF.

The J gene is TRBJ2-7, the V gene TRBV27; 8 bases map to TRBD1. The CDR3 totals 15 residues. From germline, CDR1 is MNHEY and CDR2 SMNVEV (reference sequence). V was pared by 1 base and J by 4 bases, with 6 bases of the junction left unmatched. In nucleotides, the CDR3 is TGTGCCAGCAGTTTATTCGGGACAGGCTCGTACGAGCAGTACTTC. Translated, it gives CASSLFGTGSYEQYF.

Regarding this clone: Other DNA sequences in this sample translate to the same CDR3. V and J are TRBV5-4 and TRBJ2-7; 7 nucleotides line up with TRBD1. V dropped 4 bases and J dropped 2; count of bases not matched to a gene: 6. There are 14 residues in the CDR3. Germline V gene data show CDR1 as SGHNT and CDR2 as YYREEE (reference sequence). In DNA form, the CDR3 reads TGTGCCAGCAGCCTGGGACAGTCCCCCTACGAGCAGTACTTC. Translation gives CASSLGQSPYEQYF.

V usage is TRBV7-8 and J usage is TRBJ1-1, with TRBD1 matching 7 bases. The germline V gene has CDR1 SGHVS and CDR2 FQNEAQ. V lost 2 bases, J lost 2 bases, and 2 bases stayed unmatched. This CDR3 region has 14 residues. The CDR3: CASSLRDSNTEAFF. CDR3 DNA: TGTGCCAGCAGCTTAAGGGACAGTAACACTGAAGCTTTCTTT.

This chain joins TRBV7-8 and TRBJ2-3; 8 nucleotides agree with TRBD2. Looked up from germline, CDR1 is SGHVS and CDR2 is FQNEAQ. The V and J ends lost 5 bases and 6 bases, in that order; junction bases with no gene match: 7. The CDR3 runs 14 residues. The CDR3 DNA reads as TGTGCCAGCAGCCGGGGGGGCCTGTCGGATACGCAGTATTTT. It yields the protein CASSRGGLSDTQYF.

In its sample, this clone was seen once. J is TRBJ2-7 and V is TRBV5-1, with 8 bases that match TRBD1. Germline assignment: CDR1 SGHRS and CDR2 YFSETQ. The V segment lost 5 bases and the J segment 2 bases; nucleotides outside the gene matches: 15. The CDR3 consists of 17 residues. CDR3 residues: CASRFGLSGRGPYEQYF. As DNA, the CDR3 is TGCGCCAGCAGGTTTGGCCTTTCGGGCAGGGGGCCCTACGAGCAGTACTTC.

This clone was detected a few times. The J gene is TRBJ1-4, the V gene TRBV5-1; no definite D call. The CDR3 sequence is 13 residues long. Germline CDR1 reads SGHRS; CDR2 reads YFSETQ. V lost 6 bases to trimming and J lost 7 bases, with 13 bases between them. CDR3 amino acids: CASTPAEGEKLFF. In DNA, the CDR3 is TGCGCCAGCACCCCCGCGGAGGGTGAAAAACTGTTTTTT.

The V and J genes are TRBV7-2 and TRBJ2-1; 7 nucleotides align to TRBD2. Germline V gene data show CDR1 as SGHTA and CDR2 as FQGNSA. The CDR3 is 13 amino acids. After removal of 5 bases from V and 7 bases from J, the junction contained 5 bases not matched to a gene. For the CDR3, the DNA is TGTGCCAGCAGCCGCGGGACTACAAATGAGCAGTTCTTC. As protein: CASSRGTTNEQFF.

The rearrangement joins TRBV6-5 to TRBJ1-5; a possible D gene is TRBD1 (6 bases). Trimming left V 6 bases short and J 0 bases short, with 9 bases between. The germline gives CDR1 MNHEY, CDR2 SVGAGI. This CDR3 is 14 amino acids long. DNA of the CDR3: TGTGCCAGCAGCGAGGGGGATAGCAATCAGCCCCAGCATTTT. Its protein product is CASSEGDSNQPQHF.

The rearrangement links TRBV4-3 to TRBJ2-5, with D maybe TRBD1 (6 bases). The CDR3 is 14 amino acids. The V end was cut by 1 base, the J end by 5 bases, with 11 bases between. Germline loops: CDR1 LGHNA, CDR2 YSLEER. CDR3: CASSQVGQWETQYF. Here the CDR3 DNA reads TGCGCCAGCAGCCAAGTAGGACAGTGGGAGACCCAGTACTTC.

A remark on this clone: Since the CDR3 does not end with the conserved phenylalanine or tryptophan, this likely comes from a read error. The chain uses TRBV5-1 and TRBJ2-7; possibly TRBD2 for D (6 bases). Germline loops: CDR1 SGHRS, CDR2 YFSETQ. V was shortened by 3 bases and J by 7 bases, with 17 bases between the two germline ends. This CDR3 has 14 residues. CDR3 protein: CASSSGLQAGEQYL. For the CDR3, the DNA is TGCGCCAGCAGCTCCGGCCTCCAGGCGGGGGAGCAGTACCTC.

The chain combines TRBV11-3 with TRBJ2-3, with no clear D. CDR3 length equals 13 residues. In germline, CDR1 is SGHNT, CDR2 YENEEA. V gave up 8 bases and J gave up 0 bases, with 9 bases separating them. CDR3 region: CASGQRSTDTQYF. DNA of the CDR3: TGTGCCAGCGGCCAGCGTAGCACAGATACGCAGTATTTT. The variable domain in full, completed from reference TRBV11-3 and TRBJ2-3, reads EAGVVQSPRYKIIEKKQPVAFWCNPISGHNTLYWYLQNLGQGPELLIRYENEEAVDDSQLPKDRFSAERLKGVDSTLKIQPAELGDSAVYLCASGQRSTDTQYFGPGTRLTVL.

The chain is built from TRBV6-1 and TRBJ2-3, with 11 bases lining up with TRBD2. CDR1 is MNHNS, CDR2 SASEGT, per germline. This CDR3 comprises 16 residues. The V and J ends lost 1 base and 4 bases, in that order; junction bases with no gene match: 4. The CDR3, as DNA: TGTGCCAGCAGTGAAGAGCTAGCGGGAGGTCCAGATACGCAGTATTTT. Translation gives CASSEELAGGPDTQYF.

The rearrangement joins TRBV11-2 to TRBJ1-4, with no clear D. Trimming cost V 0 bases and J 13 bases, with 9 bases left between them. The CDR3 totals 12 residues. Germline V CDR1 and CDR2: SGHAT, FQNNGV. CDR3 residues: CASSLDPVVLFF. The CDR3 DNA is TGTGCCAGCAGCTTAGACCCGGTCGTACTGTTTTTT.

The J gene is TRBJ1-2, the V gene TRBV29-1; D is unresolved. Germline V gene lookup returns CDR1 SQVTM and CDR2 ANQGSEA. The CDR3 is 13 amino acids. The V end was cut by 4 bases, the J end by 2 bases, with 11 bases between. CDR3 loop: CSVVEGRNYGYTF. The CDR3 nucleotides are TGCAGCGTTGTTGAAGGGAGAAACTATGGCTACACCTTC.

This chain uses TRBV7-9 with TRBJ2-5; 7 bases map to TRBD2. The CDR3 is 12 amino acids. Trimming took 0 bases from V and 11 from J; bases not matched to a gene: 3. Germline V gene sequence: CDR1 SEHNR, CDR2 FQNEAQ (reference sequence). CDR3 sequence reads: CASSLARGEQYF. In nucleotides, the CDR3 is TGTGCCAGCAGCTTAGCTCGGGGGGAGCAGTACTTC.

The chain employs TRBV19 and TRBJ2-1, with 13 bases aligning to TRBD2. The germline V gene has CDR1 LNHDA and CDR2 SQIVND (reference sequence). V was clipped by 8 bases and J by 10 bases; unmatched bases: 14. This CDR3 comprises 16 residues. The CDR3 reads CASSHPRLAGGGEQFF. The CDR3 nucleotides are TGTGCCAGTTCCCATCCCCGACTAGCGGGGGGTGGGGAGCAGTTCTTC.

The J gene is TRBJ2-3, the V gene TRBV6-5; a possible D gene is TRBD2 (5 bases). The germline V gene has CDR1 MNHEY and CDR2 SVGAGI. CDR3 length: 13 amino acids. Trimming pared 11 bases from V and 4 bases from J, leaving 16 bases between. In DNA, the CDR3 is TGTGCCGCGTGGGGATCAGCGGCAGATACGCAGTATTTT. It specifies CAAWGSAADTQYF.

CDR3 DNA: TGTGCCAGTAGGGGGGCGCAGACTAATGAAAAACTGTTTTTT. Its translation is CASRGAQTNEKLFF. The V call is TRBV19, the J call TRBJ1-4, with D perhaps TRBD1 (6 bases). The CDR3 loop spans 14 amino acids. Germline lookup yields CDR1 LNHDA and CDR2 SQIVND (reference sequence). V lost 6 bases and J 2 bases, leaving 10 bases between the germline ends.

This clone was picked up a small number of times. This chain links TRBV4-3 with TRBJ2-7; weak D call: TRBD2 (6 bases). From germline, CDR1 is LGHNA and CDR2 YSLEER. CDR3 length: 19 residues. V was clipped by 1 base and J by 0 bases, with 22 bases between them. The CDR3 here is CASSQGISWRDEPSYEQYF. DNA of the CDR3: TGCGCCAGCAGCCAAGGTATCTCGTGGAGGGACGAACCCTCCTACGAGCAGTACTTC.

The chain combines TRBV7-2 with TRBJ1-2, with no clear D. This CDR3 region has 14 residues. Trimming shortened V by 2 bases and J by 4 bases, and 11 bases separated the two germline ends. Germline loops: CDR1 SGHTA, CDR2 FQGNSA. The CDR3 DNA sequence: TGTGCCAGCAGCTTATCCAGACACATCTATGGCTACACCTTC. Its translation: CASSLSRHIYGYTF. Drawing the rest from reference TRBV7-2 and TRBJ1-2, the complete variable domain is GAGVSQSPSNKVTEKGKDVELRCDPISGHTALYWYRQSLGQGLEFLIYFQGNSAPDKSGLPSDRFSAERTGGSVSTLTIQRTQQEDSAVYLCASSLSRHIYGYTFGSGTRLTVV.

V is TRBV25-1 and J is TRBJ2-5; 9 bases match TRBD2. Germline CDR1 is MGHDK and CDR2 is SYGVNS. J was trimmed by 3 bases and V by 0 bases; bases with no gene match: 5. This CDR3 has 16 amino acids. The chain's CDR3 is CASSEYSLAGKETQYF. The CDR3 nucleotides are TGTGCCAGCAGTGAATATTCCCTAGCGGGGAAAGAGACCCAGTACTTC.

The chain is built from TRBV5-6 and TRBJ1-2; TRBD1 might be the D (6 bases). CDR3 length equals 14 residues. V lost 1 base and J 3 bases, leaving 10 bases between the germline ends. Germline V gene data show CDR1 as SGHDT and CDR2 as YYEEEE. The CDR3 loop reads CASSLRQDHYGYTF. CDR3 DNA sequence: TGTGCCAGCAGCTTGAGACAGGACCACTATGGCTACACCTTC. Full variable domain (outside the CDR3, taken from reference TRBV5-6 and TRBJ1-2): DAGVTQSPTHLIKTRGQQVTLRCSPKSGHDTVSWYQQALGQGPQFIFQYYEEEERQRGNFPDRFSGHQFPNYSSELNVNALLLGDSALYLCASSLRQDHYGYTFGSGTRLTVV.

J is TRBJ1-1 and V is TRBV6-1; 9 bases align to TRBD1. Germline V lookup: CDR1 MNHNS, CDR2 SASEGT. The CDR3 length is 14 residues. Germline trimming cut 5 bases from V and 6 bases from J; bases unmatched to any gene: 7. In DNA form, the CDR3 reads TGTGCCAGCAGTTTACGGGACAGGGACCCTGAAGCTTTCTTT. Translation gives CASSLRDRDPEAFF.

V usage is TRBV6-1 and J usage is TRBJ2-7, with 7 bases aligning to TRBD2. J gave up 3 bases and V 2 bases, and 7 bases lay outside the gene matches. This CDR3 is 15 amino acids long. Per the germline V gene, CDR1 is MNHNS and CDR2 is SASEGT. The CDR3 is CASSEQWGGSYEQYF. For the CDR3, the DNA is TGTGCCAGCAGTGAACAGTGGGGCGGGAGCTACGAGCAGTACTTC.

This rearrangement joins TRBV6-5 to TRBJ2-7; 8 nucleotides align to TRBD2. Germline V gene sequence: CDR1 MNHEY, CDR2 SVGAGI. V lost 6 bases and J lost 5; bases outside the gene matches: 6. This CDR3 is 13 amino acids long. In DNA, the CDR3 is TGTGCCAGCAGGAGTTCGGGGGGGCACGAGCAGTACTTC. It encodes CASRSSGGHEQYF.

The chain uses TRBV18 and TRBJ1-2; TRBD1 matches at 7 bases. The CDR3 covers 15 residues. The junction had 8 bases not matched to a gene; V was cut back by 2 bases and J by 5 bases. Germline loops: CDR1 KGHSH, CDR2 LQKENI. The CDR3 loop is CASSPGRQGQYGYTF. The CDR3 region has the DNA TGTGCCAGCTCACCAGGCAGACAGGGACAGTATGGCTACACCTTC.

V usage is TRBV30 and J usage is TRBJ2-5, with 7 positions matching TRBD2. The V and J ends lost 2 bases and 5 bases, in that order; junction bases with no gene match: 5. CDR1 is GTSNPN and CDR2 is SVGIG in the germline V gene (reference sequence). The CDR3 totals 13 residues. CDR3 in amino acids: CAWSTTSLETQYF. In DNA, the CDR3 is TGTGCCTGGAGTACGACTAGCCTCGAGACCCAGTACTTC.

The chain joins TRBV30 to TRBJ1-4; TRBD1 aligns across 10 bases. The CDR3 sequence is 15 residues long. Germline V gene data show CDR1 as GTSNPN and CDR2 as SVGIG (reference sequence). The J segment lost 6 bases and the V segment lost 4 bases, leaving 8 bases of the junction unmatched. This chain's CDR3 is CAWNLQTGGDEKLFF. CDR3 in DNA: TGTGCCTGGAACCTTCAGACAGGGGGCGATGAAAAACTGTTTTTT.